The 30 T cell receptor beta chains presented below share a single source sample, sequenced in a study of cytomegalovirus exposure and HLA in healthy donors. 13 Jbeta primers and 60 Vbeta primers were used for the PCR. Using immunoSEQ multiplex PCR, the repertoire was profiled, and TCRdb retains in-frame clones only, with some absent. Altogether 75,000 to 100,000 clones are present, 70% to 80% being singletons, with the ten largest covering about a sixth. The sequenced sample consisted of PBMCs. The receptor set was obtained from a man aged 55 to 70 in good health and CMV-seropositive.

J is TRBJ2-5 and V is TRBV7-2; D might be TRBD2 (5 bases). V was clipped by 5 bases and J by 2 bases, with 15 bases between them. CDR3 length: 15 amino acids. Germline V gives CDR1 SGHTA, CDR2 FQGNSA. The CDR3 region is CASSRSVRGQETQYF. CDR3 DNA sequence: TGTGCCAGCAGCCGCAGTGTACGGGGACAAGAGACCCAGTACTTC.

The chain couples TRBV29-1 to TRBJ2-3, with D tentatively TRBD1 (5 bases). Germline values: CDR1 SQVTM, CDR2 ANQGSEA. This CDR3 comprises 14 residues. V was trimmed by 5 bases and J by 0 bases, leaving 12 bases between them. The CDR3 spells CSVKRAGSTDTQYF. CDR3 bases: TGCAGCGTTAAAAGGGCAGGGAGCACAGATACGCAGTATTTT.

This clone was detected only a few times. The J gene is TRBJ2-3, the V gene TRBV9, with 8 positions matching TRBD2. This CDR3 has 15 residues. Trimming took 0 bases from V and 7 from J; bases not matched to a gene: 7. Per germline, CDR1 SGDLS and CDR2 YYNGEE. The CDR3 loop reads CASSVVGGGRNTQYF. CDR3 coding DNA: TGTGCCAGCAGCGTAGTTGGCGGGGGGAGAAATACGCAGTATTTT.

CDR3 amino acids: CSVRESGGQFF. The CDR3 nucleotides read TGCAGCGTTCGAGAGAGCGGCGGGCAGTTCTTC. This rearrangement joins TRBV29-1 to TRBJ2-1, with D possibly being TRBD2 (5 bases). V dropped 5 bases and J dropped 12 bases, with 14 bases sitting between them. The CDR3 is 11 residues long. CDR1 SQVTM and CDR2 ANQGSEA come from the germline V gene.

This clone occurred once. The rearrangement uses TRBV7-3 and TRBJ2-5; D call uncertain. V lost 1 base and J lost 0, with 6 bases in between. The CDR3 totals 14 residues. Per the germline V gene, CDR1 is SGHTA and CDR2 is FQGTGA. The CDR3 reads CASSLSSDQETQYF. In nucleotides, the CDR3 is TGTGCCAGCAGCTTAAGCAGTGACCAAGAGACCCAGTACTTC.

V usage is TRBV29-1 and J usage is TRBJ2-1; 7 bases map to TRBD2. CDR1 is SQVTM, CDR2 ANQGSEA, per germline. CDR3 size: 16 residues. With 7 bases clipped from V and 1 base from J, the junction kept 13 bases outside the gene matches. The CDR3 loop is CSAPPLGRESYNEQFF. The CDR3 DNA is TGCAGCGCCCCTCCGTTAGGGAGGGAGTCCTACAATGAGCAGTTCTTC.

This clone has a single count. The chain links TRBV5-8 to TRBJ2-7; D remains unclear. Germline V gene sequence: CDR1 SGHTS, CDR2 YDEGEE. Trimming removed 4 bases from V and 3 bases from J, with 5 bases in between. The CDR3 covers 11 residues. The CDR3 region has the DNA TGTGCCAGCAGCCCGGGCTACGAGCAGTACTTC. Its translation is CASSPGYEQYF.

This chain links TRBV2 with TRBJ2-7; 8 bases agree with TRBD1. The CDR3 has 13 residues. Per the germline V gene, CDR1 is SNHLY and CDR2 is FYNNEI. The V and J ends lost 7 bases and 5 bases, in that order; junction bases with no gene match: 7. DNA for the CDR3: TGTGCCAGCACCGTGACAGGGGTCCACGAGCAGTACTTC. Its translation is CASTVTGVHEQYF.

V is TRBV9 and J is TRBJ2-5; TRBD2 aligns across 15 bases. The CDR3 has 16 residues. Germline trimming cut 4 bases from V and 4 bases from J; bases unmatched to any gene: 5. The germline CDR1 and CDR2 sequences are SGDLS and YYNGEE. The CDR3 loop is CASSKGLAGGRETQYF. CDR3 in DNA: TGTGCCAGCAGCAAGGGACTAGCGGGGGGTCGAGAGACCCAGTACTTC.

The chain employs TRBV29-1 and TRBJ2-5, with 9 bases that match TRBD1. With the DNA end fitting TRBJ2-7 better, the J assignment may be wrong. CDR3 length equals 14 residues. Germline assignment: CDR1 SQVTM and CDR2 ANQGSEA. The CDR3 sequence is CSVVWDRVRYEQYF. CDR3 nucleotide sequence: TGCAGCGTTGTCTGGGACAGGGTGCGTTACGAGCAGTACTTC.

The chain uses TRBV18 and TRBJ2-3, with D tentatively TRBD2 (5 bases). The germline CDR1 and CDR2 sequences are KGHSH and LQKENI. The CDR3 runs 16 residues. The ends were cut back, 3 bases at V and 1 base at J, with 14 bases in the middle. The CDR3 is CASSPTRRVGTDTQYF. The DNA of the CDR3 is TGTGCCAGCTCACCTACTAGGCGGGTGGGCACAGATACGCAGTATTTT.

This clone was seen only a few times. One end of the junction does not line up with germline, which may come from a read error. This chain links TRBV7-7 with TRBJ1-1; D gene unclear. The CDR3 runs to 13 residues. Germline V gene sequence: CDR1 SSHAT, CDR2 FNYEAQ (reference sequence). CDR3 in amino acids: CASSLKEGTEAFF. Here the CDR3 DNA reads TGTGCTAGCAGCTTAAAGGAGGGAACTGAAGCTTTCTTT.

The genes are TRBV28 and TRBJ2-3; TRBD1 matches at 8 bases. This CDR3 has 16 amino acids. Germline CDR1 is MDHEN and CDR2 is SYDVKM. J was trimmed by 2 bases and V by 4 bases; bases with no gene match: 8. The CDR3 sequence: CASSSWTGTNTDTQYF. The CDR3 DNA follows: TGTGCCAGCAGTTCCTGGACAGGGACAAACACAGATACGCAGTATTTT.

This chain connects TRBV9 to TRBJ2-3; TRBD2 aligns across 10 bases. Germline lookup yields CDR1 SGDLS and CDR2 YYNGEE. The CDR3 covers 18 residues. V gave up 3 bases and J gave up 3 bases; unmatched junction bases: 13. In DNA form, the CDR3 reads TGTGCCAGCAGCGCCCGGGGAGGGCTAGCGGGGGTTACAGATACGCAGTATTTT. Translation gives CASSARGGLAGVTDTQYF.

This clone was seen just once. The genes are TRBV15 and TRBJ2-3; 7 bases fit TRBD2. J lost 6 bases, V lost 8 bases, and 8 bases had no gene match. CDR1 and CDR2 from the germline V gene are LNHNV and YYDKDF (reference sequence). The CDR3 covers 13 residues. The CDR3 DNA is TGTGCCACCCAAGCGGGGCCCAGGGATACGCAGTATTTT. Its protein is CATQAGPRDTQYF.

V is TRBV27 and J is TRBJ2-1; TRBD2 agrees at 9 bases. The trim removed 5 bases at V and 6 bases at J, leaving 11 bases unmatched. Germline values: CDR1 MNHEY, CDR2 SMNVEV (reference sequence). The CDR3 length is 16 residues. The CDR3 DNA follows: TGTGCCAGCAGTACAATCGGACTAGCGAGACCCAATGAGCAGTTCTTC. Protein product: CASSTIGLARPNEQFF.

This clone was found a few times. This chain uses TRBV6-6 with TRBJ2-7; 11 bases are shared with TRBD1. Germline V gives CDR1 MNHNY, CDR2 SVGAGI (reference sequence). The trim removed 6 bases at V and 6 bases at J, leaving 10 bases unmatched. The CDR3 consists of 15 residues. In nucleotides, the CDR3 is TGTGCCAGCAGCGCCACCGGGACAGGGGGAGGCGAGCAGTACTTC. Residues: CASSATGTGGGEQYF.

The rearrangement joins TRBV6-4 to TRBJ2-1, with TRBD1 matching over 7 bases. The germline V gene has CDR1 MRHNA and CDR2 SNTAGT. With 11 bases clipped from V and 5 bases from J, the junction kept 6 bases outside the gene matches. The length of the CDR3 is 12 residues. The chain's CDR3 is CAPLTGNNEQFF. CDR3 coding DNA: TGTGCCCCCTTGACAGGGAACAATGAGCAGTTCTTC.

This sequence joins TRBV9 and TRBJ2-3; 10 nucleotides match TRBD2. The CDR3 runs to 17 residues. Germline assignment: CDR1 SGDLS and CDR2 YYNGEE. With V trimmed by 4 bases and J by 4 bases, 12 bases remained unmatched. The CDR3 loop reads CASSLRTGAGGADTQYF. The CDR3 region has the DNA TGTGCCAGCAGCCTCCGAACCGGAGCGGGGGGGGCAGATACGCAGTATTTT.

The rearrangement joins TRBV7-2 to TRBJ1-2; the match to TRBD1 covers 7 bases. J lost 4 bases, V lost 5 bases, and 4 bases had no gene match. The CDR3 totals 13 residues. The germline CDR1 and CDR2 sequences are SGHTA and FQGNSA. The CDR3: CASSRQGGYGYTF. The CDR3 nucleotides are TGTGCCAGCAGCCGACAGGGTGGCTATGGCTACACCTTC.

Here the CDR3 DNA reads TGTGCCAGCAGCGTAGGGCCAGGGGGATCCACAGATACGCAGTATTTT. Translation: CASSVGPGGSTDTQYF. This rearrangement joins TRBV9 to TRBJ2-3; 7 nucleotides line up with TRBD1. Germline lookup yields CDR1 SGDLS and CDR2 YYNGEE. The CDR3 is made up of 16 amino acids. Trimming took 0 bases from V and 2 from J; bases not matched to a gene: 6.

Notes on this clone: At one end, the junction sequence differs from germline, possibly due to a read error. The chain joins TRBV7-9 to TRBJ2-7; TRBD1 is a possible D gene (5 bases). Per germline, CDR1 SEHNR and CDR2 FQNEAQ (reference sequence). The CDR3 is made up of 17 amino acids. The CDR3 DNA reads TGTTCCAGCAGCTTAAGGGGTGGCCGAAACCGAAGCTACGAGCAGTACTTC. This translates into CSSSLRGGRNRSYEQYF.

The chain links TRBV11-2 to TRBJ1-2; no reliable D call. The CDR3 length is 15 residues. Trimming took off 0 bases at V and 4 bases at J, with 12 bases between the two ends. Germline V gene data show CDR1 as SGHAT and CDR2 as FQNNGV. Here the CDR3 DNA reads TGTGCCAGCAGCTTAGATCGAGGAGGGTTCTATGGCTACACCTTC. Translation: CASSLDRGGFYGYTF.

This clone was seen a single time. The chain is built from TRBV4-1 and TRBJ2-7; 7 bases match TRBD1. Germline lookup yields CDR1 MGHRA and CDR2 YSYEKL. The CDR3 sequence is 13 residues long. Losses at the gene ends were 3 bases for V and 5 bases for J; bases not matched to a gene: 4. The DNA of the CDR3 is TGCGCCAGCAGCCAGGGGACAGTCGACGAGCAGTACTTC. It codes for CASSQGTVDEQYF.

This chain's CDR3 is CASSESLGQNYEQYF. CDR3 bases: TGTGCCAGCAGCGAAAGTCTCGGACAAAATTACGAGCAGTACTTC. The chain recombines TRBV4-2 with TRBJ2-5; TRBD1 is a possible D gene (5 bases). The J call is in doubt because the DNA end fits TRBJ2-7 better. Germline CDR1 is LGHNA and CDR2 is YNFKEQ. CDR3 length: 15 amino acids.

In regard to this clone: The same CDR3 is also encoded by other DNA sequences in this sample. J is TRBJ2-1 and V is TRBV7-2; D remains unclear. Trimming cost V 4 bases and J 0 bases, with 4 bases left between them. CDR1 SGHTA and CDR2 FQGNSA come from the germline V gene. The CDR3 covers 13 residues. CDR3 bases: TGTGCCAGCAGCTCGAGCTCCTACAATGAGCAGTTCTTC. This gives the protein CASSSSSYNEQFF.

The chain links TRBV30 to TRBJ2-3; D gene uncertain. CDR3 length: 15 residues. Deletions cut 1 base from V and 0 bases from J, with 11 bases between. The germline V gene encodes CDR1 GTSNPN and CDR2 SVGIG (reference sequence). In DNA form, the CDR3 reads TGTGCCTGGAGTGGAGGAGACTCTAGCACAGATACGCAGTATTTT. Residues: CAWSGGDSSTDTQYF.

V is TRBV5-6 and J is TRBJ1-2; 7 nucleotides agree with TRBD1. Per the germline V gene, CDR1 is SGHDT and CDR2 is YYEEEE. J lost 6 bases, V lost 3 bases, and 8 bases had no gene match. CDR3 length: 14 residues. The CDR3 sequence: CASSSLDRVHGYTF. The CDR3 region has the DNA TGTGCCAGCAGCTCACTTGACAGGGTCCATGGCTACACCTTC. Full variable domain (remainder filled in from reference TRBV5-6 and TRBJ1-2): DAGVTQSPTHLIKTRGQQVTLRCSPKSGHDTVSWYQQALGQGPQFIFQYYEEEERQRGNFPDRFSGHQFPNYSSELNVNALLLGDSALYLCASSSLDRVHGYTFGSGTRLTVV.

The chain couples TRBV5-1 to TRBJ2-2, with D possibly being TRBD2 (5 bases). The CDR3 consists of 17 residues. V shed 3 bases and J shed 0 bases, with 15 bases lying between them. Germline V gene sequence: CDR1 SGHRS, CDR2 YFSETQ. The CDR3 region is CASSSRRWTSNTGELFF. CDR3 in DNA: TGCGCCAGCAGCTCGAGAAGATGGACTTCGAACACCGGGGAGCTGTTTTTT.

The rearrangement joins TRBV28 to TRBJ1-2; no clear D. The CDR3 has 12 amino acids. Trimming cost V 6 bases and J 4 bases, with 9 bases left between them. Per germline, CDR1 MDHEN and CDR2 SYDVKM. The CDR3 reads CASSNRFYGYTF. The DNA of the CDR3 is TGTGCCAGCAGCAACAGATTCTATGGCTACACCTTC.